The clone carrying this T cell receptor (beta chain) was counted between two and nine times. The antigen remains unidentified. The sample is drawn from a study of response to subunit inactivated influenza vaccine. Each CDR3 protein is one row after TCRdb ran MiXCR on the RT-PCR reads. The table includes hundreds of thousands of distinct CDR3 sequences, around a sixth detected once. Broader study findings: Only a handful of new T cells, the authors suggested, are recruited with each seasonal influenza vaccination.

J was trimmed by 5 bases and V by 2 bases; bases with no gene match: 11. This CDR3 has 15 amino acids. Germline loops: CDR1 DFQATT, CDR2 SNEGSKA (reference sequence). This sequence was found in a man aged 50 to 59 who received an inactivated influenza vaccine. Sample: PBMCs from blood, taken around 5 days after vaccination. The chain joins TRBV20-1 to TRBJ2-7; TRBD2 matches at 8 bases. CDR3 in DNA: TGCAGTGCTAGATCCCCTAAGCGGGAGATCCACGAGCAGTACTTC. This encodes CSARSPKREIHEQYF.